This TCR beta chain emerged from a study of cytomegalovirus exposure and HLA in healthy donors. Turning to the study itself: T cells numbering about 179 million yielded more than 95 million unique TCR beta sequences in an earlier analysis.

Study-level results: The authors listed over 150 TCR beta chains as cytomegalovirus-associated. A highly shared variant cluster was judged a likely technical artifact. Across all donors, roughly uniform sequencing depth was an assumption of the presence/absence analyses.

From germline, CDR1 is SGHNT and CDR2 YYREEE (reference sequence). The CDR3 covers 17 residues. V dropped 6 bases and J dropped 2; count of bases not matched to a gene: 12. As for this clone: The antigen is unknown.

In the PCR, 60 Vbeta and 13 Jbeta primers were used. Method: immunoSEQ multiplex PCR; TCRdb's copy keeps in-frame clones and lacks some. Of nearly 80,000 clones in the sample, over 70% were seen once. The TCR originated in a woman in her thirties or forties in good health and CMV-seropositive. This chain joins TRBV5-4 and TRBJ1-2, with 11 nucleotides matching TRBD1. Input material: PBMCs. The CDR3 sequence: CASTQGQGARMNYGYTF. CDR3 DNA sequence: TGTGCCAGCACCCAAGGACAGGGGGCCCGAATGAACTATGGCTACACCTTC. Full variable domain (outside the CDR3, taken from reference TRBV5-4 and TRBJ1-2): ETGVTQSPTHLIKTRGQQVTLRCSSQSGHNTVSWYQQALGQGPQFIFQYYREEENGRGNFPPRFSGLQFPNYSSELNVNALELDDSALYLCASTQGQGARMNYGYTFGSGTRLTVV.